This T cell receptor beta chain was identified in a study of blood T cell repertoires in COVID-19. The table came from immunoSEQ multiplex PCR; TCRdb's copy has only in-frame clones and leaves some out. This table holds 20,000 or so clones, 88% found once. The cohort comprised adults aged about 18 to 89 years residing in about two dozen US areas. Unmatched junction bases numbered 2, after V lost 0 bases and J lost 3 bases. The CDR3 consists of 14 residues. The germline V gene encodes CDR1 PRHDT and CDR2 FYEKMQ (reference sequence). Sequencing was carried out using PBMCs or T cells enriched from blood (not recorded which). The J gene is TRBJ2-7, the V gene TRBV13, with 7 bases matching TRBD1. The sequence came from a woman between 25 and 40 years old who had recovered from COVID-19. CDR3 in amino acids: CASSLGGQYYEQYF. In nucleotides, the CDR3 is TGTGCCAGCAGCTTAGGGGGACAGTACTACGAGCAGTACTTC.